This TCR beta chain came from a study of cytomegalovirus exposure and HLA in healthy donors. Overall study: Unique TCRs numbering approximately 81 million, obtained from HLA-typed donors, made up an early data release.

The sample holds a few counts of this clone. Its antigen remains unidentified. A multiplex PCR was run with 60 Vbeta primers and 13 Jbeta primers. Assay used: immunoSEQ multiplex PCR; TCRdb lists only in-frame clones, some missing. This repertoire shows 140,000 to 150,000 clones, 80% found once; its top ten account for under 5%. Study findings and constraints: Previously analyzed data showed that most TCR beta V segments were productive at a frequency of about 90% or about 30%. Both high specificity and high sensitivity reportedly marked the classifier's diagnosis of cytomegalovirus status.

This TCR derives from a man aged 40-49 years in good health and CMV-seronegative. The specimen sequenced was PBMCs.

This CDR3 reads CASSPTGGAFTEAFF. The CDR3 nucleotides read TGTGCCAGCAGTCCAACAGGGGGCGCGTTCACTGAAGCTTTCTTT. This chain uses TRBV28 with TRBJ1-1; 9 bases are shared with TRBD1. There are 15 residues in the CDR3. Per germline, CDR1 MDHEN and CDR2 SYDVKM. Losses at the gene ends were 5 bases for V and 4 bases for J; bases not matched to a gene: 8. The complete variable domain, with remaining parts taken from reference TRBV28 and TRBJ1-1, reads DVKVTQSSRYLVKRTGEKVFLECVQDMDHENMFWYRQDPGLGLRLIYFSYDVKMKEKGDIPEGYSVSREKKERFSLILESASTNQTSMYLCASSPTGGAFTEAFFGQGTRLTVV.